This T cell receptor (beta chain) was identified during a study of OX40 agonist ivuxolimab in advanced cancers. This clone was picked up a small number of times. The antigen is unknown. Regarding the study as a whole: Among patients with partial responses at 0.1-3.0 mg/kg, clonal expansion was among the lowest. The study found that CD8+ T cells averaged more expanded clones than CD4+. In the 0.1 to 3.0 mg/kg range, CD4+ and CD8+ blood T cells had expanded clonally by week 6.

Autoimmune disease history or systemic immunosuppression barred patients. V lost 1 base and J lost 7, with 14 bases in between. The CDR3 contains 14 residues. CDR1 is SGHDN, CDR2 FVKESK, per germline. Here immunoSEQ multiplex PCR was the method, and the copy in TCRdb shows in-frame clones only, minus some. The table lists about 79,000 clones, around 85% of them singletons, with about 4% in the top ten. Sequencing was performed on CD4+ or CD8+ T cells sorted from blood, taken in a trial of the OX40 agonist ivuxolimab. This rearrangement joins TRBV14 to TRBJ2-7; D remains ambiguous. This sequence was found in an adult with an advanced solid tumor such as melanoma, head and neck, liver or kidney cancer. CDR3 bases: TGTGCCAGCAGCCAAGCGTCCAGCATCGGGGAGCAGTACTTC. Protein product: CASSQASSIGEQYF.